Listed here is a single T cell receptor (beta chain). The assay was immunoSEQ multiplex PCR, and TCRdb's table has in-frame clones only and misses some. The sample holds a few hundred thousand clones, 80% to 90% seen once. The data were taken from a study of blood T cell repertoires in COVID-19. The overall study: T cells, B-cell-depleted T cells, or PBMCs supplied cDNA or gDNA.

Germline values: CDR1 KGHDR, CDR2 SFDVKD. This CDR3 has 15 amino acids. Trimming cost V 4 bases and J 5 bases, with 16 bases left between them. Recovered Cohort 3 donors showed two negative PCRs, clearance, or symptom resolution. Source material: PBMCs or T cells enriched from blood (not recorded which). The source is a woman aged 25 to 39 who had recovered from COVID-19. The rearrangement joins TRBV24-1 to TRBJ2-5; the D gene is possibly TRBD2 (5 bases). CDR3 sequence (DNA): TGTGCCACCAGTGACCCTTACAAGGGAGTGGAGACCCAGTACTTC. This encodes CATSDPYKGVETQYF.